This TCR beta chain was obtained from a study of cytomegalovirus exposure and HLA in healthy donors. A note on this clone: Different DNA sequences within this sample yield the same CDR3.

Amplification used 60 Vbeta primers and 13 Jbeta primers. The table came from immunoSEQ multiplex PCR; TCRdb's copy has only in-frame clones and leaves some out. The data contain about 130,000 clones, 60% to 80% of them singletons. Participants comprised healthy donors of bone marrow. The receptor was isolated from a male donor in good health and CMV-seronegative. Material for sequencing was PBMCs.

This chain's CDR3 is CASSLGGGEQYF. For the CDR3, the DNA is TGTGCCAGCAGCTTAGGAGGGGGCGAGCAGTACTTC. The chain recombines TRBV11-2 with TRBJ2-7; perhaps TRBD1 as D (6 bases). The CDR3 has 12 residues. V lost 1 base, J lost 6 bases, and 7 bases lay in between. Germline assignment: CDR1 SGHAT and CDR2 FQNNGV.